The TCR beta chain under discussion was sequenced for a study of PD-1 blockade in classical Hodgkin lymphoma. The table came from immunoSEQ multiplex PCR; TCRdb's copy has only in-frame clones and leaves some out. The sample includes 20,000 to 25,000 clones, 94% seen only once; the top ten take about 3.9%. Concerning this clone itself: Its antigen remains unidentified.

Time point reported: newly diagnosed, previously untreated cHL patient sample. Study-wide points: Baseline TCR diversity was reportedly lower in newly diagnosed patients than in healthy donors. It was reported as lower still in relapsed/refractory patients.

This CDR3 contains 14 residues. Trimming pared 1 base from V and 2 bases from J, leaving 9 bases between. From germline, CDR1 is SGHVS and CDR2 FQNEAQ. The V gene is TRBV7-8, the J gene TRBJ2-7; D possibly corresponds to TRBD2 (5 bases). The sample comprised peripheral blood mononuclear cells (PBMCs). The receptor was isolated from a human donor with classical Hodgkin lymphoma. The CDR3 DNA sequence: TGTGCCAGCAGCTTAGGGACTTCAGCCTACGAGCAGTACTTC. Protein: CASSLGTSAYEQYF.